This TCR beta chain stems from a study of blood T cell repertoires in COVID-19. Study background: Donors in the United States, Italy and Spain gave samples during acute or convalescent COVID-19.

Sequenced by immunoSEQ multiplex PCR; TCRdb stores in-frame clones only, minus some. The sample carries more than 90,000 clones, about 88% recorded once. The germline V gene has CDR1 KGHSY and CDR2 FQNENV. The CDR3 covers 14 residues. V dropped 2 bases and J dropped 1 base, with 8 bases sitting between them. The chain has TRBV16 and TRBJ1-1; D unclear. The receptor was derived from a man in his forties or fifties with acute or convalescent COVID-19. Material: peripheral blood. This CDR3 reads CASSQHRQNTEAFF. The CDR3 region has the DNA TGTGCCAGCAGCCAACATAGACAGAACACTGAAGCTTTCTTT.